The entry that follows covers one TCR beta chain sequence. What it binds is not known. This PCR relied on a set of 60 Vbeta primers and 13 Jbeta primers. Produced via immunoSEQ multiplex PCR; TCRdb's table is partial and in-frame only. This table has a few hundred thousand clones, 70% to 90% appearing once. CDR3 size: 13 residues. The V and J ends lost 3 bases and 4 bases respectively, with 9 bases between them. Germline V lookup: CDR1 SGHRS, CDR2 YFSETQ. The sample belongs to a study of cytomegalovirus exposure and HLA in healthy donors. General study results and limits: A highly shared variant cluster was judged a likely technical artifact. For most TCR beta V segments, an earlier analysis put the productive rate at about 87% or about 30% of the time. In a later analysis, across HLA loci, associated TCR counts were highest for DRB1, lowest for HLA-C.

Sequences were obtained from PBMCs. The clonotype originates from an older woman in good health and CMV-seropositive. This chain links TRBV5-1 with TRBJ2-3; D perhaps matches TRBD2 (5 bases). CDR3 residues: CASSWTGPDTQYF. Here the CDR3 DNA reads TGCGCCAGCAGCTGGACTGGGCCAGATACGCAGTATTTT.